What follows describes a single T cell receptor (beta chain). Its matching antigen is unknown. This specimen comes from a study of T cells after posttransplantation cyclophosphamide. TCRdb's copy holds only in-frame clones and misses some; the assay was immunoSEQ multiplex PCR. The data hold 11,000 or so clones, with around 80% observed a single time. CDR1 and CDR2 (germline): WNHNN, SYGVQD (reference sequence). V gave up 5 bases and J gave up 11 bases, with 12 bases separating them. CDR3 length: 11 amino acids. Study-level findings and limits: Donor-recipient repertoire similarity was low at 1-2 months, rising over year one. Recipient CMV seropositivity and CMV reactivation strongly tracked TRB clonality.

A marrow graft followed busulfan-fludarabine conditioning, with cyclophosphamide on days +3 and +4. The source material was PBMCs, sampled after allogeneic stem cell transplant with posttransplant cyclophosphamide. This receptor was taken from a female patient between 50 and 59 years old who received an allogeneic stem cell transplant from a related donor, was CMV-positive, and had no GVHD. The graft donor may have given rise to some T cells. The chain couples TRBV10-1 to TRBJ1-1; no clear D. The CDR3 sequence is CASSLVQRAFF. The CDR3 bases are TGCGCCAGCAGTCTAGTCCAAAGGGCTTTCTTT.